This record concerns one T cell receptor beta chain sequence. The antigen remains undetermined. Here immunoSEQ multiplex PCR was the method, and the copy in TCRdb shows in-frame clones only, minus some. The sample includes 95,000 to 150,000 clones, 86% of them seen just once. The CDR3 loop spans 13 amino acids. V lost 4 bases to trimming and J lost 6 bases, with 11 bases between them. Germline-derived CDR1 and CDR2 are SGHTA and FQGTGA. These data come from a study of PD-L1 blockade in urothelial cancer. Overall study context: About 90% of the roughly 29 patients were men who had bladder-origin urothelial cancer. Each participant's history included 0 to 3 prior chemotherapy regimens. Study results and limitations: Better survival was forecast by a pretreatment blood TCR clonality below the median.

Time point denoted: peripheral blood 6 weeks after treatment start. Urothelial carcinoma, locally advanced or metastatic, affected the patients. Sequencing was performed on PBMCs, taken around atezolizumab (anti-PD-L1) treatment. The TCR sequence derives from a man aged 50-59 years with urothelial cancer. The genes are TRBV7-3 and TRBJ2-3, with D unclear. CDR3 sequence reads: CASSYASGDTQYF. DNA of the CDR3: TGTGCCAGCAGCTACGCTAGTGGCGATACGCAGTATTTT.